Each of the 4 T cell receptor beta chains below was sequenced from the same sample in a study of cytomegalovirus exposure and HLA in healthy donors. 13 Jbeta primers and 60 Vbeta primers were used for the PCR. Produced via immunoSEQ multiplex PCR; TCRdb's table is partial and in-frame only. The sample yields more than 150,000 clones, 75% seen once. Source material: PBMCs. The receptor source for this set is a woman aged 40 to 50 in good health and CMV-seropositive.

This chain links TRBV7-2 with TRBJ2-1; 7 positions match TRBD2. Germline values: CDR1 SGHTA, CDR2 FQGNSA. The CDR3 has 15 residues. J was trimmed by 9 bases and V by 4 bases; bases with no gene match: 12. Written as DNA, the CDR3 is TGTGCCAGCAGCTCTGTGGGCGGGAGCAAGCGTGAGCAGTTCTTC. It yields the protein CASSSVGGSKREQFF.

V usage is TRBV21-1 and J usage is TRBJ2-7; the table's D call, TRBD2, has no DNA check behind it. TRBV21-1 is shown as a pseudogene. The CDR3 loop spans 18 amino acids. Written as DNA, the CDR3 is TGTGCCAGCAGCAACGAAACCACTATCGGCCCGATATCCTACGAGCAGTACTTC. Translation gives CASSNETTIGPISYEQYF.

The V call is TRBV7-9, the J call TRBJ2-3; possibly TRBD2 for D (6 bases). Trimming pared 3 bases from V and 5 bases from J, leaving 24 bases between. Germline-derived CDR1 and CDR2 are SEHNR and FQNEAQ (reference sequence). This CDR3 is 18 amino acids long. The CDR3 DNA is TGTGCCAGCAGCTTCGACCTTAAAACTTCCGGGAGCCGAGATACGCAGTATTTT. Residues: CASSFDLKTSGSRDTQYF.

This sequence joins TRBV15 and TRBJ2-7; tentative D call: TRBD2 (6 bases). The CDR3 is made up of 17 amino acids. V lost 0 bases to trimming and J lost 0 bases, with 15 bases between them. Per the germline V gene, CDR1 is LNHNV and CDR2 is YYDKDF (reference sequence). The DNA for the CDR3 is TGTGCCACCAGCAGAGATAATAGGGGCGGGGCCTCCTACGAGCAGTACTTC. The encoded protein is CATSRDNRGGASYEQYF. Looking up the rest from reference TRBV15 and TRBJ2-7 gives the full variable domain: DAMVIQNPRYQVTQFGKPVTLSCSQTLNHNVMYWYQQKSSQAPKLLFHYYDKDFNNEADTPDNFQSRRPNTSFCFLDIRSPGLGDTAMYLCATSRDNRGGASYEQYFGPGTRLTVT.